What follows are 8 T cell receptor beta chains derived from one specimen sequenced in a study of T cell repertoires in cytomegalovirus infection (dated by TCRdb to about 2019). This sample was sequenced with an Illumina HiSeq 1500. Using fastp trimming at Q25 and MiXCR clonotype assembly, TCRdb reanalyzed the public sequencing data and kept in-frame beta chains. Each record represents a unique CDR3 protein, reported with the most common genes and DNA among its rows. The sample table lists 450,000 to 550,000 distinct CDR3 sequences, about 15% of them with a count of one. The ten largest clones capture 20% to 30% of the sample. The material sequenced was CD8+ T cells from PBMCs. All receptors derive from a human donor in good health (CMV status not recorded). Some clones in this sample may be carry-over from other donors' samples.

Remarks on this clonotype: This may be a read error: a much more frequent sequence differs by one nucleotide. V and J are TRBV20-1 and TRBJ2-7; 11 bases are a match to TRBD2. V was clipped by 7 bases and J by 4 bases; unmatched bases: 6. The CDR3 is 13 amino acids. Germline V lookup: CDR1 DFQATT, CDR2 SNEGSKA (reference sequence). CDR3 sequence (DNA): TGCAGTGGTAGCGGGAGGGCTGGGTACGAGCAGTACTTC. Its protein product is CSGSGRAGYEQYF.

This clonotype was counted at least ten times. J is TRBJ2-7 and V is TRBV28; D gene uncertain. V lost 3 bases and J lost 5, with 14 bases in between. The CDR3 runs to 14 residues. CDR1 is MDHEN, CDR2 SYDVKM, per germline. The DNA for the CDR3 is TGTGCCAGCAGTTTTGTACGGGTACAAGACGAGCAGTACTTC. Translated, it gives CASSFVRVQDEQYF.

This clonotype was seen at least ten times. V gene TRBV5-6 combines with J gene TRBJ1-1, with 9 bases that match TRBD1. Germline assignment: CDR1 SGHDT and CDR2 YYEEEE. This CDR3 contains 18 residues. The V gene end was trimmed by 4 bases and the J gene end by 1 base; junction bases not matched to a gene: 14. CDR3 DNA sequence: TGTGCCAGCAGCAGCAAACCCGGGACAGGGTTGGCGAACACTGAAGCTTTCTTT. Translated, it gives CASSSKPGTGLANTEAFF.

This clonotype appeared a few times. The chain couples TRBV9 to TRBJ2-5; 8 bases map to TRBD2. Losses at the gene ends were 3 bases for V and 2 bases for J; bases not matched to a gene: 12. CDR1 and CDR2 from the germline V gene are SGDLS and YYNGEE. CDR3 size: 17 residues. The CDR3 DNA is TGTGCCAGCAGCGAGGGCAGACTAGCGTGGAGACAAGAGACCCAGTACTTC. Protein sequence: CASSEGRLAWRQETQYF. The entire variable domain, with the rest obtained from reference TRBV9 and TRBJ2-5, is as follows: DSGVTQTPKHLITATGQRVTLRCSPRSGDLSVYWYQQSLDQGLQFLIQYYNGEERAKGNILERFSAQQFPDLHSELNLSSLELGDSALYFCASSEGRLAWRQETQYFGPGTRLLVL.

This clonotype was counted at least ten times. The rearrangement links TRBV7-2 to TRBJ2-4; D is possibly TRBD1 or TRBD2 (5 bases each). Trimming removed 5 bases from V and 0 bases from J, with 11 bases in between. CDR1 is SGHTA and CDR2 is FQGNSA in the germline V gene. The CDR3 contains 15 residues. The CDR3 region is CASSPGPLAKNIQYF. As DNA, the CDR3 is TGTGCCAGCAGCCCGGGGCCGCTAGCCAAAAACATTCAGTACTTC.

This clonotype was observed many times. The chain combines TRBV7-9 with TRBJ1-2, with D possibly matching TRBD1 (6 bases). The CDR3 runs to 13 residues. V was trimmed by 5 bases and J by 8 bases, leaving 15 bases between them. Germline assignment: CDR1 SEHNR and CDR2 FQNEAQ (reference sequence). The CDR3 is CASSPREGDGYTF. The CDR3, as DNA: TGTGCCAGCAGCCCTCGTGAGGGGGACGGCTACACCTTC. Looking up the rest from reference TRBV7-9 and TRBJ1-2 gives the full variable domain: DTGVSQNPRHKITKRGQNVTFRCDPISEHNRLYWYRQTLGQGPEFLTYFQNEAQLEKSRLLSDRFSAERPKGSFSTLEIQRTEQGDSAMYLCASSPREGDGYTFGSGTRLTVV.

The V call is TRBV6-1, the J call TRBJ1-5; the match to TRBD1 covers 8 bases. The CDR3 is 13 amino acids. Unmatched junction bases numbered 8, after V lost 10 bases and J lost 6 bases. Germline V lookup: CDR1 MNHNS, CDR2 SASEGT. CDR3 region: CATEDRVGQPQHF. CDR3 bases: TGTGCCACTGAGGACAGGGTGGGTCAGCCCCAGCATTTT.

This clonotype was picked up many times. In DNA, the CDR3 is TGTGCCAGCAGCCCGAGGCAGGAGAGCTCCTACGAGCAGTACTTC. This encodes CASSPRQESSYEQYF. The chain employs TRBV7-8 and TRBJ2-7, with unresolved D. V was shortened by 5 bases and J by 0 bases, with 14 bases between the two germline ends. CDR1 is SGHVS, CDR2 FQNEAQ, per germline. This CDR3 comprises 15 residues.